What follows describes a single T cell receptor beta chain. Its cognate antigen is unknown. Amplification used 60 Vbeta primers and 13 Jbeta primers. Measured with immunoSEQ multiplex PCR; TCRdb has only the in-frame clones, and not every one. The profile shows roughly 170,000 clones, 75% to 90% of them singletons. The data stem from a study of cytomegalovirus exposure and HLA in healthy donors. Study-level results: Later work found most CMV-associated TCR beta chains apparently HLA-restricted. Within an earlier analysis, most TCR beta V segments proved productive either about 87% or about 30% of the time.

The V gene's germline CDR1 is MNHNS and CDR2 SASEGT. This CDR3 comprises 13 residues. Trimming stripped 3 bases from V and 2 bases from J, with 8 bases between. The V and J genes are TRBV6-1 and TRBJ2-7; TRBD1 is a possible D gene (5 bases). The clonotype comes from a man aged 25-40 years in good health and CMV-seropositive. Material: PBMCs. CDR3 sequence (DNA): TGTGCCAGCAGTGACAGGGTAGCCTACGAGCAGTACTTC. Protein product: CASSDRVAYEQYF.